This T cell receptor (beta chain) was documented in a study of PD-1 blockade in classical Hodgkin lymphoma. Regarding the study as a whole: Newly diagnosed and completely responding patients shared comparable baseline diversity. Reports described newly diagnosed patients as having lower baseline TCR diversity than healthy donors.

All patients experienced relapse after autologous stem cell transplantation, and brentuximab vedotin exposure was variable. Magnetic negative selection purified CD4+ T cells from thawed PBMCs. As for this clone: What it recognizes is unknown.

Using immunoSEQ multiplex PCR, the repertoire was profiled, and TCRdb retains in-frame clones only, with some absent. This sample carries just under 900 clones, roughly 87% of them seen once, and the ten largest clones take around 5%. Germline lookup yields CDR1 MNHEY and CDR2 SMNVEV (reference sequence). The CDR3 length is 13 residues. J was trimmed by 5 bases and V by 2 bases; bases with no gene match: 0. The source is a human donor with classical Hodgkin lymphoma. The sequenced sample was CD4+ T cells from blood, obtained at baseline. This chain uses TRBV27 with TRBJ1-2, with TRBD1 matching 9 bases. CDR3 sequence (DNA): TGTGCCAGCAGTTTAGACAGGGGGTATGGCTACACCTTC. Protein: CASSLDRGYGYTF.